This TCR beta chain came from a study of blood T cell repertoires in COVID-19. Trimming pared 6 bases from V and 0 bases from J, leaving 15 bases between. CDR3 length: 16 amino acids. In germline, CDR1 is MNHNY, CDR2 SVGAGI (reference sequence). Sequencing used immunoSEQ multiplex PCR; TCRdb keeps in-frame clones, though not all of them. The data hold about 68,000 clones, with 80% to 95% observed a single time. This clonotype originated in a woman aged 55-69 years with active COVID-19. The material sequenced was peripheral blood. This chain joins TRBV6-6 and TRBJ2-1; TRBD2 is a possible D gene (6 bases). The CDR3 protein is CASRGPGLRSYNEQFF. CDR3 coding DNA: TGTGCCAGCAGAGGACCGGGACTCCGCTCCTACAATGAGCAGTTCTTC.